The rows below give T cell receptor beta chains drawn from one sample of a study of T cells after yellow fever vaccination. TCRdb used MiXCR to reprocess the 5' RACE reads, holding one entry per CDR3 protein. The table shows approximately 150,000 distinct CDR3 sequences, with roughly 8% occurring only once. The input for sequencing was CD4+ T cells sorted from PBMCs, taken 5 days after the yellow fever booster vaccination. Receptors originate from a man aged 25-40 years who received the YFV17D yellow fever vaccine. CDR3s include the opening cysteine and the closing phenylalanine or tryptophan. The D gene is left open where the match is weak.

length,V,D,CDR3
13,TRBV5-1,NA,CASSLRVTDTQYF
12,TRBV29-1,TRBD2,CSGTSGRHGQFF
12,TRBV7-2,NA,CATSRLSYEQYF
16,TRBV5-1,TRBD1,CASSVGRGRGLETQYF
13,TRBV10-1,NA,CASSVTVTGELFF
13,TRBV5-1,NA,CASSSGPYNEQFF
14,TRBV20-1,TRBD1,CSATRTGMNYEQYF
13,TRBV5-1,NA,CASSWAGVNEQFF
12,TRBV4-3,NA,CASSQWDNEQFF
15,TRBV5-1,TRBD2,CASSLELAGNNEQFF
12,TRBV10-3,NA,CAIGRAVDEQYF
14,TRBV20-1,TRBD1,CSAPRDRGLDTQYF
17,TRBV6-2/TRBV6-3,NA,CASSYSNAAEYQWTQYF
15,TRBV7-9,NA,CASSLDTGAYNEQFF
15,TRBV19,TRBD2,CASKGLAGSYNEQFF